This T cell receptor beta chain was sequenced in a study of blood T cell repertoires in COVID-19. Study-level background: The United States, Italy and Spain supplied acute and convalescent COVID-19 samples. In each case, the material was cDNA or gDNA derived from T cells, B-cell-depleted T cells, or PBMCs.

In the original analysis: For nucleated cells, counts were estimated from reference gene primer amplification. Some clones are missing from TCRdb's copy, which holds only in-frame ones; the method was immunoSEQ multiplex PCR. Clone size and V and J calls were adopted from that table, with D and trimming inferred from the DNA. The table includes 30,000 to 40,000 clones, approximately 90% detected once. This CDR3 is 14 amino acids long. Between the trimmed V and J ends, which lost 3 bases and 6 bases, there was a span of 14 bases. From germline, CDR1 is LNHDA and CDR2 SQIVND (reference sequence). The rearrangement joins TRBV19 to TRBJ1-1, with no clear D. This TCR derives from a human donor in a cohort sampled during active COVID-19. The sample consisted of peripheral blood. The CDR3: CASSIGVAGAEAFF. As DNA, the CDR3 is TGTGCCAGTAGTATCGGGGTCGCGGGCGCTGAAGCTTTCTTT.